The sequence of this TCR beta chain was determined in a study of cytomegalovirus exposure and HLA in healthy donors. General study findings and limits: An assumption of roughly uniform sequencing depth across donors underlay the presence/absence analyses.

The sample holds a few counts of this clone. Antigen: not known. A multiplex PCR was run with 60 Vbeta primers and 13 Jbeta primers. Data came from immunoSEQ multiplex PCR; TCRdb stores just in-frame clones and leaves some out. The sample consists of 120,000 or so clones, over 70% of them appearing once. The CDR3 contains 15 residues. The V gene end was trimmed by 5 bases and the J gene end by 7 bases; junction bases not matched to a gene: 12. The V gene's germline CDR1 is LNHNV and CDR2 YYDKDF (reference sequence). What was sequenced was PBMCs. The rearrangement links TRBV15 to TRBJ1-2, with 8 nucleotides matching TRBD1. This sequence was found in a woman aged 45-65 years in good health and CMV-seronegative. The CDR3 sequence: CATSGKTGEAGGYTF. CDR3 in DNA: TGTGCCACCAGCGGAAAGACAGGGGAAGCGGGTGGCTACACCTTC.